A single sample is the source of the 19 T cell receptor beta chains below, sequenced in a study of tumor-infiltrating lymphocytes in oesophageal squamous cell carcinoma. Via MiXCR, TCRdb re-called the PCR reads, giving one row per CDR3 protein. The repertoire includes 15,000 to 25,000 distinct CDR3 sequences, roughly 41% of them detected once, and 13% sits in the top ten. The specimen was normal esophageal tissue next to the tumor. These receptors were collected from a male donor with esophageal squamous cell carcinoma.

This sequence joins TRBV10-1 and TRBJ2-3; the D gene is possibly TRBD2 (5 bases). Deletions cut 5 bases from V and 4 bases from J, with 10 bases between. Germline-derived CDR1 and CDR2 are WNHNN and SYGVQD (reference sequence). There are 13 residues in the CDR3. The CDR3 loop is CASSLAGSDTQYF. In DNA form, the CDR3 reads TGCGCCAGCAGTCTAGCAGGTTCAGATACGCAGTATTTT.

CDR3: CASSLVQGVSYEQYF. CDR3 DNA: TGTGCCAGCAGTTTGGTTCAGGGCGTTTCCTACGAGCAGTACTTC. V is TRBV12-3 or TRBV12-4 and J is TRBJ2-7; tentatively, D is TRBD1 (5 bases). The V and J ends lost 3 bases and 1 base respectively, with 13 bases between them. The length of the CDR3 is 15 residues.

CDR3 DNA: TGTGCCAGCAGGGGATCTGGGGCCAACGTCCTGACTTTC. Translated: CASRGSGANVLTF. The chain is built from TRBV12-3 or TRBV12-4 and TRBJ2-6; D unclear. The CDR3 is 13 residues long. V lost 6 bases and J 1 base, leaving 4 bases between the germline ends.

This clonotype has just a few counts. V is TRBV7-2 and J is TRBJ2-1, with no clear D. The J call is doubtful: the DNA matches TRBJ2-7 better. This CDR3 has 14 residues. The V gene's germline CDR1 is SGHTA and CDR2 FQGNSA. This CDR3 is CASSLDGGTYEQYF. The CDR3, as DNA: TGTGCCAGCAGCTTAGATGGCGGCACCTACGAGCAGTACTTC.

This clonotype was observed a handful of times. As DNA, the CDR3 is TGTGCCAGCAGCCCTACTAGCGTATCCTACAATGAGCAGTTCTTC. This gives the protein CASSPTSVSYNEQFF. J is TRBJ2-1 and V is TRBV7-8, with 7 bases identical to TRBD2. CDR1 is SGHVS and CDR2 is FQNEAQ in the germline V gene. This CDR3 is built from 15 residues. J gave up 1 base and V 5 bases, and 5 bases lay outside the gene matches.

This clonotype was detected many times. This CDR3 is CASSFGTGRGVNEQFF. DNA for the CDR3: TGTGCCAGCAGCTTTGGGACAGGGCGGGGAGTTAATGAGCAGTTCTTC. The gene calls are TRBV5-4 and TRBJ2-1, with 9 bases that match TRBD1. Germline CDR1 SGHNT, CDR2 YYREEE (reference sequence). V lost 2 bases and J lost 7; bases outside the gene matches: 10. CDR3 size: 16 residues.

In its sample, this clonotype was seen many times. The CDR3, as DNA: TGTGCCAGCGGGCCCATAAGCTCCTACAATGAGCAGTTCTTC. Amino acids: CASGPISSYNEQFF. This chain uses TRBV18 with TRBJ2-1; D remains unclear. Trimming left V 8 bases short and J 0 bases short, with 11 bases between. CDR1 is KGHSH, CDR2 LQKENI, per germline. The CDR3 extends over 14 amino acids.

In this sample, this clonotype turned up many times. A much larger clone differs from this one at a single base, so this may be a read error. The chain employs TRBV7-9 and TRBJ2-5; TRBD2 matches at 8 bases. V lost 3 bases, J lost 11 bases, and 17 bases stayed unmatched. The germline CDR1 and CDR2 sequences are SEHNR and FQNEAQ (reference sequence). CDR3 size: 16 residues. The chain's CDR3 is CASSFVSGSAYNEQYF. DNA for the CDR3: TGTGCCAGCAGCTTTGTCAGCGGGAGTGCCTACAATGAGCAGTACTTC.

V usage is TRBV28 and J usage is TRBJ2-6; no clear D gene. Trimming took 5 bases from V and 2 from J, leaving 10 bases between them. Germline V CDR1 and CDR2: MDHEN, SYDVKM. The CDR3 length is 15 residues. This CDR3 is CASSPRRTGANVLTF. In nucleotides, the CDR3 is TGTGCCAGCAGTCCCCGGCGTACTGGGGCCAACGTCCTGACTTTC.

The table lists this clonotype with many counts. This rearrangement joins TRBV7-2 to TRBJ1-2; D possibly corresponds to TRBD1 (5 bases). Germline V CDR1 and CDR2: SGHTA, FQGNSA. CDR3 length: 15 residues. Between the trimmed V and J ends, which lost 5 bases and 0 bases, there was a span of 13 bases. CDR3 sequence: CASSNYRRTNYGYTF. CDR3 sequence (DNA): TGTGCCAGCAGCAATTACAGGAGGACTAACTATGGCTACACCTTC.

This clonotype is termed medium-sized. V is TRBV6-1 and J is TRBJ2-3; 7 bases map to TRBD2. The junction had 5 bases not matched to a gene; V was cut back by 5 bases and J by 0 bases. This CDR3 has 15 amino acids. CDR1 and CDR2 (germline): MNHNS, SASEGT. CDR3 DNA: TGTGCCAGCAGTTACGCGCGGGAGAGCACAGATACGCAGTATTTT. Amino acids: CASSYARESTDTQYF.

The chain links TRBV7-2 to TRBJ1-6; D not resolved. The germline V and J ends were trimmed by 1 base and 3 bases, with 10 bases remaining between them. CDR3 length equals 16 residues. CDR1 SGHTA and CDR2 FQGNSA come from the germline V gene. This chain's CDR3 is CASSLDPGFYNSPLHF. CDR3 bases: TGTGCCAGCAGCTTAGATCCCGGTTTCTATAATTCACCCCTCCACTTT. The full variable domain, its missing parts supplied by reference TRBV7-2 and TRBJ1-6, is GAGVSQSPSNKVTEKGKDVELRCDPISGHTALYWYRQSLGQGLEFLIYFQGNSAPDKSGLPSDRFSAERTGGSVSTLTIQRTQQEDSAVYLCASSLDPGFYNSPLHFGNGTRLTVT.

This chain links TRBV11-3 with TRBJ2-3, with TRBD2 matching over 11 bases. J gave up 4 bases and V 5 bases, and 5 bases lay outside the gene matches. Germline V gene data show CDR1 as SGHNT and CDR2 as YENEEA. This CDR3 comprises 15 residues. DNA of the CDR3: TGTGCCAGCAGCCCGGGACTAGCGGATTCAGATACGCAGTATTTT. Translated, it gives CASSPGLADSDTQYF.

This clonotype was detected many times. The genes are TRBV5-6 and TRBJ1-2; unclear D gene. The CDR3 runs 16 residues. Germline loops: CDR1 SGHDT, CDR2 YYEEEE. V gave up 0 bases and J gave up 0 bases, with 12 bases separating them. CDR3 nucleotides: TGTGCCAGCAGCTTGGATTTGGTCGGGACTAACTATGGCTACACCTTC. Protein product: CASSLDLVGTNYGYTF.

With respect to this clonotype: A much larger clone sits a single nucleotide away, making a read error possible. CDR3 protein: CATSATPGQGFHEQFF. The DNA of the CDR3 is TGTGCCACCAGTGCTACTCCGGGACAGGGATTTCACGAGCAGTTCTTC. The rearrangement links TRBV24-1 to TRBJ2-4, with 9 bases identical to TRBD1. The J call is doubtful: the DNA matches TRBJ2-1 better. Germline V gives CDR1 KGHDR, CDR2 SFDVKD. The CDR3 has 16 residues.

This chain joins TRBV7-2 and TRBJ2-5, with TRBD2 matching over 7 bases. The CDR3 is 15 residues long. The J segment lost 11 bases and the V segment lost 2 bases, leaving 14 bases of the junction unmatched. Per germline, CDR1 SGHTA and CDR2 FQGNSA. CDR3 DNA: TGTGCCAGCAGCTTATACCCTAGCGGAGGCAATGAGCAGTACTTC. Amino acid sequence: CASSLYPSGGNEQYF.

In this sample, this clonotype turned up many times. The rearrangement links TRBV5-1 to TRBJ2-2; TRBD1 might be the D (6 bases). Trimming removed 2 bases from V and 2 bases from J, with 19 bases in between. This CDR3 is built from 18 residues. The germline V gene encodes CDR1 SGHRS and CDR2 YFSETQ. The CDR3 nucleotides are TGCGCCAGCAGCTTATATAGGCCCGGGACACCAAACACCGGGGAGCTGTTTTTT. This encodes CASSLYRPGTPNTGELFF.

This clonotype was counted ten times or more. The V and J genes are TRBV14 and TRBJ2-3, with D perhaps matching TRBD1 (5 bases). The V gene lost 6 bases and the J gene lost 4 bases, with 11 bases spanning the gap. CDR1 is SGHDN, CDR2 FVKESK, per germline. The CDR3 spans 13 residues. The chain's CDR3 is CASRVQGADTQYF. CDR3 in DNA: TGTGCCAGCAGAGTCCAGGGTGCAGATACGCAGTATTTT.

With respect to this clonotype: It is likely a read error, because the conserved phenylalanine at the end of the CDR3 is missing. The chain uses TRBV7-3 and TRBJ2-4, with D perhaps matching TRBD2 (6 bases). The J call is doubtful: the DNA matches TRBJ2-1 better. This CDR3 has 16 residues. Germline V gene sequence: CDR1 SGHTA, CDR2 FQGTGA. The CDR3 coding sequence is TGTGCCAGCAGCTTAGGCAGTAGCGGTCTGGCCAATGAGCAGTTCCTC. This codes for CASSLGSSGLANEQFL.